Sequencing of this T cell receptor beta chain was carried out in a study of T cell changes during pregnancy in multiple sclerosis. Repertoires were generated with immunoSEQ multiplex PCR, while TCRdb's copy carries only in-frame clones and drops some. The top ten clones hold around 4.1% of a sample with roughly 89,000 clones, 90% to 95% of them seen once. The source material was peripheral blood, sampled in the first trimester of pregnancy. The receptor was derived from a female donor with multiple sclerosis, enrolled in a pregnancy study.

The CDR3 protein is CASSFEEPTDTQYF. As DNA, the CDR3 is TGTGCCAGCAGCTTTGAGGAACCCACAGATACGCAGTATTTT. V gene TRBV5-4 combines with J gene TRBJ2-3; unclear D gene. The ends were cut back, 2 bases at V and 2 bases at J, with 9 bases in the middle. Per the germline V gene, CDR1 is SGHNT and CDR2 is YYREEE (reference sequence). CDR3 length equals 14 residues.